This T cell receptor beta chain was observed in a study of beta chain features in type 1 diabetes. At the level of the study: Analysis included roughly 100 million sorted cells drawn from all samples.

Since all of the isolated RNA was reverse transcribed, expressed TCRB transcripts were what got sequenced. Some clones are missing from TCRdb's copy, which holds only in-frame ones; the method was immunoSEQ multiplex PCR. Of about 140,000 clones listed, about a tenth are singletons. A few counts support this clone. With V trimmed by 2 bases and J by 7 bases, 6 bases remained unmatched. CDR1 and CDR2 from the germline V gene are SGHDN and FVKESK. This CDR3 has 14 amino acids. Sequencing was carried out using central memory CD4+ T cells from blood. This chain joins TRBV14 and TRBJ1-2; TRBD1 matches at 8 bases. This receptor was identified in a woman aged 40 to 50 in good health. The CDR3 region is CASSQTGGGVGYTF. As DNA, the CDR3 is TGTGCCAGCAGCCAAACAGGGGGAGGTGTTGGCTACACCTTC.